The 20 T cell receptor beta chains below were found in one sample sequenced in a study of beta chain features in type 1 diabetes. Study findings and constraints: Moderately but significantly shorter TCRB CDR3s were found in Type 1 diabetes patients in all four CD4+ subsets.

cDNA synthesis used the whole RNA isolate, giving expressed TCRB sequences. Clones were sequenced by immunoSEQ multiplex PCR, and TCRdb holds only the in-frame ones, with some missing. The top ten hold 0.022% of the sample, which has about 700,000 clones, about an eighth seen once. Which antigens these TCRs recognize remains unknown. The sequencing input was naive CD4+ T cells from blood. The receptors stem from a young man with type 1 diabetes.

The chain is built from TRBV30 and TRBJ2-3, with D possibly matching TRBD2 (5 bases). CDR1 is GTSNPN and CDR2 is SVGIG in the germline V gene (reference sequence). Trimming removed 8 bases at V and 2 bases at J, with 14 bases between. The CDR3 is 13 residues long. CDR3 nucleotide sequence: TGTGCCCGTACCGGGCTAGCCACAGATACGCAGTATTTT. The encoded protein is CARTGLATDTQYF. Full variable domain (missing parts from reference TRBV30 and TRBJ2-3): SQTIHQWPATLVQPVGSPLSLECTVEGTSNPNLYWYRQAAGRGLQLLFYSVGIGQISSEVPQNLSASRPQDRQFILSSKKLLLSDSGFYLCARTGLATDTQYFGPGTRLTVL.

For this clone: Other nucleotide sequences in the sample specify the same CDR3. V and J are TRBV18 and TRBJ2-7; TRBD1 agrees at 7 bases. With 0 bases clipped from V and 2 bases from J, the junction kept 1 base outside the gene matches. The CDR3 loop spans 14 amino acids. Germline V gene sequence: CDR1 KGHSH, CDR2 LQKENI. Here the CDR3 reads CASSPPGTAYEQYF. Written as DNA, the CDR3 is TGTGCCAGCTCACCACCTGGGACAGCCTACGAGCAGTACTTC.

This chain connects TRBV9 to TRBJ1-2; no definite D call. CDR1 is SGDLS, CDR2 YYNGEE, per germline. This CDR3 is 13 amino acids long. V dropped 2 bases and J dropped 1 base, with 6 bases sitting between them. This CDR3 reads CASSVGINYGYTF. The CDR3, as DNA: TGTGCCAGCAGCGTTGGCATTAACTATGGCTACACCTTC.

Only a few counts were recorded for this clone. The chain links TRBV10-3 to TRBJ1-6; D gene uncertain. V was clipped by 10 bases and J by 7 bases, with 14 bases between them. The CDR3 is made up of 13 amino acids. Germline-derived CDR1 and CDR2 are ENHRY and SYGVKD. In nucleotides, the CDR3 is TGTGCCACCCTTCCCCAGGAAAATTCACCCCTCCACTTT. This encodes CATLPQENSPLHF.

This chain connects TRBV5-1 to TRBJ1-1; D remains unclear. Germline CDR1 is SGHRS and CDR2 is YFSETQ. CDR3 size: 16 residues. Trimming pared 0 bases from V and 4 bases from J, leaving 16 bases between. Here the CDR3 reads CASSLAGPPSSTEAFF. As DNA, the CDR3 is TGCGCCAGCAGCTTGGCCGGGCCCCCCTCCAGCACTGAAGCTTTCTTT.

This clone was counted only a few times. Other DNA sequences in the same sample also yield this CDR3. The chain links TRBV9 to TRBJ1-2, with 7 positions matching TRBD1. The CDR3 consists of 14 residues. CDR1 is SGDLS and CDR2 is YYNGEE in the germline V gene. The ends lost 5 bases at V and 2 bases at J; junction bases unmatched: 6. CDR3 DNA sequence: TGTGCCAGCAGTGTCGGGGACAGCAACTATGGCTACACCTTC. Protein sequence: CASSVGDSNYGYTF.

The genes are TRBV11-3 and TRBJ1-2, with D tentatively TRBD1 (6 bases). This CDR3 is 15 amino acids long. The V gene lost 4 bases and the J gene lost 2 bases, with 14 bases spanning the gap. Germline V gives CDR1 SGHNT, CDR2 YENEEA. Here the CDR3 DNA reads TGTGCCAGCAGCTCCCTCGGGGGGCGGAACTATGGCTACACCTTC. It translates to CASSSLGGRNYGYTF.

CDR3 protein: CASSLATGGLRNSPLHF. CDR3 bases: TGTGCCAGCAGCTTAGCGACGGGAGGGCTACGTAATTCACCCCTCCACTTT. The chain recombines TRBV11-1 with TRBJ1-6; D unclear. V shed 0 bases and J shed 6 bases, with 15 bases lying between them. This CDR3 is built from 17 residues. The germline gives CDR1 SGHAT, CDR2 FQDESV (reference sequence).

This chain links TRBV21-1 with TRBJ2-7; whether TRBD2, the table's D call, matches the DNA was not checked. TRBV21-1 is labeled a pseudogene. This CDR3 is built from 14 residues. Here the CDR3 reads CASAGVVGSYEQYF. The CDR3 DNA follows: TGTGCCAGCGCGGGGGTAGTTGGGTCCTACGAGCAGTACTTC.

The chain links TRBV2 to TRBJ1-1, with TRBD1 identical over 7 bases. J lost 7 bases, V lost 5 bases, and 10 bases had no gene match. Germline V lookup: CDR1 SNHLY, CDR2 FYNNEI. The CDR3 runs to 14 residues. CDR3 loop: CASSTNRGYSEAFF. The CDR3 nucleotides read TGTGCCAGCAGTACCAACAGGGGTTACAGTGAAGCTTTCTTT.

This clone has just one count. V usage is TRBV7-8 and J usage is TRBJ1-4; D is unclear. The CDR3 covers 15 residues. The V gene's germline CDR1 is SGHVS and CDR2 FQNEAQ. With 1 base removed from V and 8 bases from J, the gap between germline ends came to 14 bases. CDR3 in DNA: TGTGCCAGCAGCTTAGTAGGGTTGGTGGGCGAAAAACTGTTTTTT. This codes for CASSLVGLVGEKLFF. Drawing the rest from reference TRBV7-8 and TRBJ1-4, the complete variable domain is GAGVSQSPRYKVAKRGQDVALRCDPISGHVSLFWYQQALGQGPEFLTYFQNEAQLDKSGLPSDRFFAERPEGSVSTLKIQRTQQEDSAVYLCASSLVGLVGEKLFFGSGTQLSVL.

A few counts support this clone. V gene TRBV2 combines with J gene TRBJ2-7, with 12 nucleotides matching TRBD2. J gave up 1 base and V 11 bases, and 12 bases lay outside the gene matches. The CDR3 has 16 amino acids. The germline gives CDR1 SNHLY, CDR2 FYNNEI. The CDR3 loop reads CAARGGLAGPSYEQYF. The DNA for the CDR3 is TGTGCCGCACGAGGGGGACTAGCGGGCCCATCCTACGAGCAGTACTTC.

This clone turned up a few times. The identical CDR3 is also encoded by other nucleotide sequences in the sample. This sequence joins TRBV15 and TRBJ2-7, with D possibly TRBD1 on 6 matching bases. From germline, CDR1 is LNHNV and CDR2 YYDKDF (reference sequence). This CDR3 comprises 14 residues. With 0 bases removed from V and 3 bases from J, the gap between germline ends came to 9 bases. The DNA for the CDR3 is TGTGCCACCAGCAGAGACAGGGGAATCTACGAGCAGTACTTC. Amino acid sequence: CATSRDRGIYEQYF.

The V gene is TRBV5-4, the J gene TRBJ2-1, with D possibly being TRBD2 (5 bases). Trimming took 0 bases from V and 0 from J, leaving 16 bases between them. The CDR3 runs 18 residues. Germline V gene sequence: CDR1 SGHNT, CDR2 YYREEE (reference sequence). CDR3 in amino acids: CASSLVERFFSSYNEQFF. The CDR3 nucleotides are TGTGCCAGCAGCTTGGTAGAGCGGTTCTTTTCCTCCTACAATGAGCAGTTCTTC.

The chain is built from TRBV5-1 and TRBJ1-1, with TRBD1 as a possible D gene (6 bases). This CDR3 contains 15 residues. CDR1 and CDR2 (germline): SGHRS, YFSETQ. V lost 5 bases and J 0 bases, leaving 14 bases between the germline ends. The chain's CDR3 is CASRPDGGMNTEAFF. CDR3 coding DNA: TGCGCCAGCAGACCCGACGGGGGCATGAACACTGAAGCTTTCTTT.

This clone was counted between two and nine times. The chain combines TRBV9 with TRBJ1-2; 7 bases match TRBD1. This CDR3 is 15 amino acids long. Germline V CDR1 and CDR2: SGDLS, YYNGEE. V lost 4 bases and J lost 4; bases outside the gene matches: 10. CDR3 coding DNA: TGTGCCAGCAGCTCCCCCGACAGGGCGTCCTATGGCTACACCTTC. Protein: CASSSPDRASYGYTF.

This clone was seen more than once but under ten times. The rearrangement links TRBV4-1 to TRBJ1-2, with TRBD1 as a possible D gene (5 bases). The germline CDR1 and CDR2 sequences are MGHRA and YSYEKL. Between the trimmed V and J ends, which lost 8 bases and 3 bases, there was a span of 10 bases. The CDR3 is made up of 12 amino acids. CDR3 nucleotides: TGCGCCAGCGGGGGACTGCACTATGGCTACACCTTC. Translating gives CASGGLHYGYTF.

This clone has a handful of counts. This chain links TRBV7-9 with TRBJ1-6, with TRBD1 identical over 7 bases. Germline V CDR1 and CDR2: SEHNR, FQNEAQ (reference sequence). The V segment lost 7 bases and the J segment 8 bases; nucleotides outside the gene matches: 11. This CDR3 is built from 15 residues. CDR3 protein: CASTHQGGFHSPLHF. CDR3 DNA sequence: TGTGCCAGCACCCACCAGGGGGGGTTTCATTCACCCCTCCACTTT.

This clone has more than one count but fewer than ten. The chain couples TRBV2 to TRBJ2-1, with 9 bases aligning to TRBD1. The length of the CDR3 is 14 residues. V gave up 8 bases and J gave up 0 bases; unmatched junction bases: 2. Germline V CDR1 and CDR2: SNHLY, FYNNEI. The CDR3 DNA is TGTGCCAGCGGGGGACAGGGCTCCTACAATGAGCAGTTCTTC. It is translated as CASGGQGSYNEQFF.

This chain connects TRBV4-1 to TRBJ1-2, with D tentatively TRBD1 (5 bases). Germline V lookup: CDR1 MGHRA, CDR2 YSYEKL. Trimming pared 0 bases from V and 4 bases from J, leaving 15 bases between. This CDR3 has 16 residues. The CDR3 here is CASSQDLQVVGYGYTF. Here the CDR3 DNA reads TGCGCCAGCAGCCAAGATCTACAGGTCGTAGGCTATGGCTACACCTTC.